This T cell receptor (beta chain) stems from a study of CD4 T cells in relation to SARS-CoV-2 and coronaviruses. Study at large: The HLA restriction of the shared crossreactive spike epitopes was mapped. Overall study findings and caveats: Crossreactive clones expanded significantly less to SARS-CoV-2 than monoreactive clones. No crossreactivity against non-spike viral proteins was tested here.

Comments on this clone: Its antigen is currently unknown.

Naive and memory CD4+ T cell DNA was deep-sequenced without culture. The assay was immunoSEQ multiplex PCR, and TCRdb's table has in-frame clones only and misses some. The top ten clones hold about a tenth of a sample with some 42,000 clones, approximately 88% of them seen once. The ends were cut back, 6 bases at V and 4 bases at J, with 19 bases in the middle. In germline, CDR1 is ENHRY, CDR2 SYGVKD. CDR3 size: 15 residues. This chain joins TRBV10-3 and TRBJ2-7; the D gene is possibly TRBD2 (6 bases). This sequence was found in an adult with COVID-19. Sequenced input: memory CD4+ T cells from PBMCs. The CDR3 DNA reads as TGTGCCATCAGGGACACTCGGACGGGGAGGTACGAGCAGTACTTC. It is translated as CAIRDTRTGRYEQYF.